This T cell receptor beta chain was sequenced during a study of neurological immune-mediated disorders. This CDR3 has 11 amino acids. Overall study findings and caveats: TCR-beta repertoires seemed private in all groups, with no expanded CDR3 amino acid sequences shared. HTLV-1-associated myelopathy led in TCR clonal expansion, while multiple sclerosis ranked lowest, below healthy controls.

In TCRdb, the 5' RACE reads were re-called with MiXCR into one record per CDR3 protein. The sample includes about 44,000 distinct CDR3 sequences, 20% to 25% of them seen just once. This clonotype was recorded at least ten times. Its antigen is unidentified. The time point here: technical triplicate 3. The chain couples TRBV21-1 to TRBJ2-7. TRBV21-1 is tagged as a pseudogene. This TCR was recovered from a man between 60 and 75 years old with HTLV-1-associated myelopathy (HAM/TSP). The material sequenced was PBMCs. CDR3: CASSRYYEQYF. CDR3 sequence (DNA): TGTGCCAGCAGCCGATACTACGAGCAGTACTTC.